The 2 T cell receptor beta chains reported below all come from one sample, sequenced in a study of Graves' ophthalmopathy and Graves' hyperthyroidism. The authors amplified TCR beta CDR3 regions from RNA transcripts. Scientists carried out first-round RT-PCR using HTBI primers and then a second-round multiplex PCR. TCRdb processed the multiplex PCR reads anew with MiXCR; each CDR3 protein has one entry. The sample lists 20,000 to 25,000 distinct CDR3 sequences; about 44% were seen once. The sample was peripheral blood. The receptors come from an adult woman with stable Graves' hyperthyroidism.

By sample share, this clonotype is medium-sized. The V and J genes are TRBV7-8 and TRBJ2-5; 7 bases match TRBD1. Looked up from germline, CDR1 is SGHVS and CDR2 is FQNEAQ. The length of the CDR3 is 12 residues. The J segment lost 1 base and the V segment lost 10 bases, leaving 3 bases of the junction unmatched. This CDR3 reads CATRDSQETQYF. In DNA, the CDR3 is TGTGCCACCAGGGACAGCCAAGAGACCCAGTACTTC.

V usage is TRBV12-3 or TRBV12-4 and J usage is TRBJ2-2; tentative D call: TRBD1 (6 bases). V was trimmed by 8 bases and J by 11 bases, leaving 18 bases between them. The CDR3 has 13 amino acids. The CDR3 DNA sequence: TGTGCCAGCTTGGGAACAGGGAAAGGCGAGCTGTTTTTT. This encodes CASLGTGKGELFF.